The rows below give T cell receptor beta chains drawn from one sample of a study of spatial heterogeneity in lung cancer. Via MiXCR, TCRdb re-called the 5' RACE reads, giving one row per CDR3 protein. Here the sample spans some 46,000 distinct CDR3 sequences, roughly 12% being singletons. This specimen was PBMCs, taken at follow-up. The receptor source for this set is a male donor with early-stage non-small cell lung cancer. Both conserved end residues are part of each CDR3. A D gene is named only where the DNA matches it firmly. Clone size is shown for a subset of rows, as once, few, many or a class of expanded clone.

TRBJ2-2 TRBD2 TRBV19 few CASTRTGGADGELFF TGTGCCAGTACCCGAACCGGGGGGGCCGACGGGGAGCTGTTTTTT
TRBJ2-3 TRBD2 TRBV5-6 NA CASSLGLARTDTQYF TGTGCCAGCAGCTTAGGACTAGCGCGCACAGATACGCAGTATTTT
TRBJ2-5 NA TRBV27 NA CASSSAGETQYF TGTGCCAGCAGCTCGGCTGGAGAGACCCAGTACTTC
TRBJ1-2 NA TRBV7-9 many CASSFSKIGFNYGYTF TGTGCCAGCAGCTTTTCGAAAATTGGCTTCAACTATGGCTACACCTTC
TRBJ2-3 TRBD1 TRBV7-2 few CASSTGQGADTQYF TGTGCCAGCAGCACCGGACAGGGTGCAGATACGCAGTATTTT
TRBJ2-3 NA TRBV28 many CASSSSVPDTQYF TGTGCCAGCAGCTCCAGCGTCCCAGATACGCAGTATTTT
TRBJ2-3 NA TRBV29-1 NA CSVRTDTQYF TGCAGCGTCCGAACAGATACGCAGTATTTT
TRBJ1-5 NA TRBV6-4 NA CASSDSGGPQHF TGTGCCAGCAGTGACTCTGGGGGCCCGCAGCATTTT
TRBJ2-5 TRBD1 TRBV6-1 many CASSELSTGSETQYF TGTGCCAGCAGTGAACTATCGACAGGGAGTGAGACCCAGTACTTC
TRBJ1-2 NA TRBV7-6 many CASSLAYGVEGYTF TGTGCCAGCAGCTTAGCGTACGGGGTTGAGGGCTACACCTTC
TRBJ2-5 NA TRBV7-8 few CASSLGTNQETQYF TGTGCCAGCAGCTTAGGGACCAACCAAGAGACCCAGTACTTC
TRBJ1-5 NA TRBV3-1 many CASSPGEAYLSNQPQHF TGTGCCAGCAGCCCGGGGGAGGCTTACTTAAGCAATCAGCCCCAGCATTTT
TRBJ1-5 NA TRBV3-1 few CASSQGSGGPQPQHF TGTGCCAGCAGCCAAGGCAGCGGAGGGCCTCAGCCCCAGCATTTT
TRBJ2-2 TRBD2 TRBV29-1 many CSVVRPGLAGGPRELFF TGCAGCGTTGTCAGGCCGGGACTAGCGGGAGGGCCCAGGGAGCTGTTTTTT
TRBJ2-3 TRBD2 TRBV6-4 many CASSDSSSGGADTQYF TGTGCCAGCAGTGACTCGTCTAGCGGGGGGGCAGATACGCAGTATTTT
TRBJ2-7 TRBD1 TRBV28 many CASSPRDSIPYEQYF TGTGCCAGCAGCCCTAGGGACAGCATTCCGTACGAGCAGTACTTC
TRBJ2-7 NA TRBV14 NA CASSRGSPAYEQYF TGTGCCAGCAGCAGGGGCTCTCCCGCCTACGAGCAGTACTTC
TRBJ2-5 TRBD1 TRBV20-1 many CSARRDSHLQETQYF TGCAGTGCTAGACGGGACAGCCATCTCCAAGAGACCCAGTACTTC
TRBJ2-3 TRBD2 TRBV12-3/TRBV12-4 many CASGAGGGGVFTDTQYF TGTGCCAGCGGTGCCGGGGGCGGGGGGGTCTTCACAGATACGCAGTATTTT
TRBJ1-1 NA TRBV2 many CASSEGPTEAFF TGTGCCAGCAGTGAAGGGCCAACTGAAGCTTTCTTT
TRBJ2-1 NA TRBV29-1 NA CSVVSGSSYNEQFF TGCAGCGTTGTTTCCGGGAGCTCCTACAATGAGCAGTTCTTC
TRBJ2-3 TRBD1 TRBV10-3 many CAISDTGGTDTQYF TGTGCCATCAGTGATACAGGGGGTACAGATACGCAGTATTTT
TRBJ2-7 NA TRBV20-1 NA CSARGTGAPREQYF TGCAGTGCGCGGGGCACCGGGGCTCCCCGCGAGCAGTACTTC
TRBJ2-3 NA TRBV7-2 few CASSLEWGRGGTDTQYF TGTGCCAGCAGCTTAGAGTGGGGCAGGGGCGGCACAGATACGCAGTATTTT
TRBJ2-2 TRBD1 TRBV23-1 NA CASSHPGQRDRGTGELFF TGCGCCAGCAGTCATCCCGGTCAGAGGGACAGGGGCACCGGGGAGCTGTTTTTT
TRBJ1-1 NA TRBV9 few CASSAQGLDTEAFF TGTGCCAGCAGCGCACAGGGTTTGGACACTGAAGCTTTCTTT
TRBJ1-2 NA TRBV5-1 many CASKPQAGESYGYTF TGCGCCAGCAAACCACAGGCGGGAGAGAGTTATGGCTACACCTTC
TRBJ2-7 NA TRBV7-4 few CASSFGQRTRSYEQYF TGTGCCAGCAGCTTTGGACAGCGGACTCGCTCCTACGAGCAGTACTTC
TRBJ2-5 NA TRBV10-3 many CAISEVDGQETQYF TGTGCCATCAGTGAAGTAGACGGGCAAGAGACCCAGTACTTC
TRBJ2-7 NA TRBV18 many CASSPGFRGRSPYEQYF TGTGCCAGCTCACCAGGCTTCAGGGGCCGCAGTCCCTACGAGCAGTACTTC
TRBJ1-3 TRBD1 TRBV5-6 NA CASSLQGAKHTIYF TGTGCCAGCAGCTTACAGGGGGCGAAGCACACCATATATTTT
TRBJ2-6 TRBD2 TRBV4-1 many CASSRQTSGSSGANVLTF TGCGCCAGCAGCCGACAGACTAGCGGAAGCTCTGGGGCCAACGTCCTGACTTTC
TRBJ2-3 NA TRBV24-1 many CATSDHGRSKADTQYF TGTGCCACCAGTGATCACGGACGGTCCAAGGCAGATACGCAGTATTTT
TRBJ1-2 TRBD1 TRBV7-9 many CASSFDRDYGYTF TGTGCCAGCAGCTTCGACAGGGACTATGGCTACACCTTC
TRBJ2-7 NA TRBV7-6 NA CASSQTGTSYEQYF TGTGCCAGCAGCCAAACAGGAACTTCCTACGAGCAGTACTTC
TRBJ1-2 TRBD1 TRBV20-1 many CSAKRTGFDSYGYTF TGCAGTGCTAAGAGGACAGGGTTCGATAGCTATGGCTACACCTTC
TRBJ2-3 TRBD1 TRBV20-1 few CSARDGDSPSDTQYF TGCAGTGCTAGAGATGGGGACAGTCCCTCTGATACGCAGTATTTT
TRBJ2-7 NA TRBV5-1 many CASSPSIGSGTGYF TGCGCCAGCAGCCCGTCGATTGGTAGCGGGACAGGGTACTTC
TRBJ2-7 NA TRBV7-2 NA CASSLWPYEQYF TGTGCCAGCAGCTTATGGCCCTACGAGCAGTACTTC
TRBJ2-2 NA TRBV2 few CASSNLGTLGGELFF TGTGCCAGCAGTAACCTTGGGACGTTAGGCGGGGAGCTGTTTTTT
TRBJ1-4 TRBD1 TRBV28 many CASIGQGHSNEKLFF TGTGCCAGCATCGGACAGGGGCACAGTAATGAAAAACTGTTTTTT
TRBJ2-3 NA TRBV7-9 NA CASSPRGLADASTDTQYF TGTGCCAGCAGCCCACGGGGGCTAGCGGATGCTAGCACAGATACGCAGTATTTT
TRBJ2-3 NA TRBV20-1 NA CSAQSSNGTDTQYF TGCAGTGCCCAATCTAGCAACGGCACAGATACGCAGTATTTT
TRBJ1-5 NA TRBV7-9 few CASSLGGPYSNQPQHF TGTGCCAGCAGCTTAGGGGGGCCCTATAGCAATCAGCCCCAGCATTTT
TRBJ1-2 TRBD1 TRBV12-3/TRBV12-4 many CASSQNRGYLSYGYTF TGTGCCAGCAGTCAAAACAGGGGGTACCTTAGCTATGGCTACACCTTC
TRBJ1-2 NA TRBV10-3 many CATTGKGFIGYTF TGTGCCACCACAGGGAAGGGGTTTATCGGCTACACCTTC
TRBJ1-2 NA TRBV28 NA CASSLPYSGYGYTF TGTGCCAGCAGTTTACCGTACAGCGGCTATGGCTACACCTTC
TRBJ1-1 NA TRBV7-2 many CASMSQGDNTEAFF TGTGCCAGCATGAGTCAGGGAGACAACACTGAAGCTTTCTTT
TRBJ1-2 TRBD1 TRBV7-2 many CASSAGDRPGGYTF TGTGCCAGCAGCGCCGGGGACAGGCCGGGGGGCTACACCTTC
TRBJ2-1 TRBD2 TRBV9 many CASSVAPGTSLNEQFF TGTGCCAGCAGCGTAGCCCCTGGGACTAGTCTAAATGAGCAGTTCTTC
TRBJ2-7 TRBD1 TRBV7-8 NA CASSLARGRKYEQYF TGTGCCAGCAGCTTAGCGAGGGGGCGCAAGTACGAGCAGTACTTC
TRBJ2-3 NA TRBV7-9 NA CASTGTDTQYF TGTGCCAGCACGGGCACAGATACGCAGTATTTT
TRBJ1-5 NA TRBV19 many CASSISQGKPQHF TGTGCCAGTAGTATTAGCCAGGGCAAGCCCCAGCATTTT